These 21 T cell receptor beta chains came from one sample sequenced in a study of metastatic and nonmetastatic thyroid tumors. TCRdb re-called clones from the PCR reads using MiXCR. This table has 37,000 or so clones, about 18% appearing once. Not a single patient had been given any form of treatment at any point before undergoing thyroid surgery. The sample taken for sequencing was blood. The receptor set was obtained from a male donor with papillary thyroid cancer or a benign thyroid nodule (not recorded which). Some clones in this sample may be carry-over from other donors' samples.

With regard to this clone: Given a much more abundant clone one base away, this may be a read error. V is TRBV4-2 and J is TRBJ2-3; the match to TRBD1 covers 7 bases. Losses at the gene ends were 4 bases for V and 4 bases for J; bases not matched to a gene: 11. The germline CDR1 and CDR2 sequences are LGHNA and YNFKEQ. The CDR3 runs 16 residues. The CDR3 DNA reads as TGTGCCAGCAGCCCCGGGACAGTGGGTTTCGCAGATACGCAGTATTTT. Translation: CASSPGTVGFADTQYF.

This clone has ten or more counts. The V gene is TRBV4-2, the J gene TRBJ1-6; 7 bases fit TRBD1. Germline assignment: CDR1 LGHNA and CDR2 YNFKEQ. After removal of 1 base from V and 8 bases from J, the junction contained 2 bases not matched to a gene. The CDR3 has 14 amino acids. CDR3 nucleotides: TGTGCCAGCAGCCAAGGGACAGGCTATTCACCCCTCCACTTT. Encoded protein: CASSQGTGYSPLHF.

This clone was observed at least ten times. This chain links TRBV19 with TRBJ1-5; D is perhaps TRBD1 (6 bases). The CDR3 totals 14 residues. Trimming stripped 2 bases from V and 7 bases from J, with 12 bases between. Germline V gene sequence: CDR1 LNHDA, CDR2 SQIVND (reference sequence). CDR3 coding DNA: TGTGCCAGTAGTATACAGACAGGAACGCAGCCCCAGCATTTT. Its translation: CASSIQTGTQPQHF.

This chain connects TRBV5-1 to TRBJ2-3; TRBD2 aligns across 9 bases. Trimming took 1 base from V and 1 from J; bases not matched to a gene: 4. This CDR3 contains 16 residues. The germline V gene encodes CDR1 SGHRS and CDR2 YFSETQ. This chain's CDR3 is CASSLCGGVRTDTQYF. In DNA, the CDR3 is TGCGCCAGCAGCTTGTGCGGGGGGGTGCGCACAGATACGCAGTATTTT.

This clone was observed at least ten times. The chain joins TRBV5-5 to TRBJ2-7, with 8 bases lining up with TRBD2. CDR1 and CDR2 from the germline V gene are SGHKS and YYEKEE (reference sequence). The CDR3 extends over 14 amino acids. V gave up 1 base and J gave up 3 bases; unmatched junction bases: 3. In nucleotides, the CDR3 is TGTGCCAGCAGCTTGCGGGGGGGGAACTACGAGCAGTACTTC. Its translation: CASSLRGGNYEQYF.

The DNA of the CDR3 is TGTGCCTCTACTACTAGCGGGAGTATCTATGAGCAGTTCTTC. Protein product: CASTTSGSIYEQFF. V and J are TRBV30 and TRBJ2-1, with TRBD2 matching 11 bases. The CDR3 has 14 residues. The germline V gene has CDR1 GTSNPN and CDR2 SVGIG (reference sequence). V lost 7 bases and J lost 8; bases outside the gene matches: 10. The entire variable domain, with the rest obtained from reference TRBV30 and TRBJ2-1, is as follows: SQTIHQWPATLVQPVGSPLSLECTVEGTSNPNLYWYRQAAGRGLQLLFYSVGIGQISSEVPQNLSASRPQDRQFILSSKKLLLSDSGFYLCASTTSGSIYEQFFGPGTRLTVL.

This clone was detected many times. The CDR3 region is CASSSGGTGELFF. CDR3 bases: TGCGCCAGCAGCTCGGGAGGCACCGGGGAGCTGTTTTTT. V is TRBV5-1 and J is TRBJ2-2; 7 nucleotides match TRBD2. Germline CDR1 and CDR2: SGHRS and YFSETQ. The CDR3 is 13 residues long. Trimming at V came to 3 bases and at J to 4 bases, leaving 0 bases not matched to a gene.

There are a few counts of this clone. The rearrangement links TRBV19 to TRBJ2-7, with no clear D. V lost 6 bases to trimming and J lost 2 bases, with 11 bases between them. The germline V gene encodes CDR1 LNHDA and CDR2 SQIVND (reference sequence). The CDR3 totals 13 residues. In nucleotides, the CDR3 is TGTGCCAGTAGCAAGGATTTGGCCTACGAGCAGTACTTC. Its translation: CASSKDLAYEQYF.

This clone was found a few times. The chain employs TRBV6-1 and TRBJ2-1; TRBD1 might be the D (6 bases). This CDR3 has 13 residues. Germline CDR1 and CDR2: MNHNS and SASEGT. V lost 2 bases to trimming and J lost 10 bases, with 12 bases between them. This chain's CDR3 is CASSESGRGEQFF. In DNA, the CDR3 is TGTGCCAGCAGTGAAAGTGGCAGGGGAGAGCAGTTCTTC.

This clone was observed at least ten times. The chain joins TRBV6-1 to TRBJ1-1, with D perhaps matching TRBD1 (5 bases). Trimming took 6 bases from V and 0 from J, leaving 11 bases between them. The germline V gene encodes CDR1 MNHNS and CDR2 SASEGT. This CDR3 has 14 residues. CDR3 sequence (DNA): TGTGCCAGCAGGGCCTCGACAGTGAACACTGAAGCTTTCTTT. It codes for CASRASTVNTEAFF.

Many counts were recorded for this clone. V is TRBV9 and J is TRBJ2-5; TRBD1 might be the D (5 bases). Deletions cut 0 bases from V and 3 bases from J, with 9 bases between. The CDR3 has 14 amino acids. Germline V CDR1 and CDR2: SGDLS, YYNGEE. The CDR3 loop is CASSVGWGEETQYF. The CDR3 region has the DNA TGTGCCAGCAGCGTAGGTTGGGGCGAAGAGACCCAGTACTTC.

This clone is classed as medium-sized. V gene TRBV6-5 combines with J gene TRBJ1-2, with no clear D. Trimming shortened V by 0 bases and J by 1 base, and 12 bases separated the two germline ends. This CDR3 has 16 amino acids. Germline loops: CDR1 MNHEY, CDR2 SVGAGI. The CDR3 loop is CASSYSRATINYGYTF. CDR3 bases: TGTGCCAGCAGTTACTCAAGGGCCACCATTAACTATGGCTACACCTTC.

This clone counts as medium-sized. V is TRBV28 and J is TRBJ1-1; D not resolved. Germline CDR1 reads MDHEN; CDR2 reads SYDVKM. Trimming pared 1 base from V and 0 bases from J, leaving 9 bases between. CDR3 length: 15 residues. In DNA, the CDR3 is TGTGCCAGCAGTTTATTGCCCTACATGAACACTGAAGCTTTCTTT. It codes for CASSLLPYMNTEAFF.

This clone was detected many times. A much larger clone lies a single base off, so this may be a read error. This sequence joins TRBV11-3 and TRBJ2-3; TRBD1 might be the D (5 bases). This CDR3 is 12 amino acids long. The germline V and J ends were trimmed by 5 bases and 7 bases, with 10 bases remaining between them. Germline V gene lookup returns CDR1 SGHNT and CDR2 YENEEA. CDR3 in DNA: TGTGCCAGCAGCCTCCAGGGTTATACGCAGTATTTT. Protein: CASSLQGYTQYF.

A word on this clone: Just one base apart from a much larger clone, this may be a read error. V is TRBV9 and J is TRBJ2-1, with 13 bases that match TRBD2. J gave up 8 bases and V 2 bases, and 13 bases lay outside the gene matches. This CDR3 comprises 18 residues. Germline V gives CDR1 SGDLS, CDR2 YYNGEE. The CDR3 nucleotides are TGTGCCAGCAGCGTCACGTTCTCGTGGACTAGCGGGGGAGATGAGCAGTTCTTC. This gives the protein CASSVTFSWTSGGDEQFF.

The table lists this clone with many counts. The V and J genes are TRBV6-1 and TRBJ1-4; 7 bases agree with TRBD1. CDR3 length equals 15 residues. Germline loops: CDR1 MNHNS, CDR2 SASEGT. Germline trimming cut 4 bases from V and 7 bases from J; bases unmatched to any gene: 9. In DNA form, the CDR3 reads TGTGCCAGCAGTGGAATGACAGGGAGGAGTGAAAAACTGTTTTTT. Amino acid sequence: CASSGMTGRSEKLFF.

V is TRBV6-1 and J is TRBJ2-3, with 15 bases lining up with TRBD2. The CDR3 consists of 13 residues. After removal of 7 bases from V and 13 bases from J, the junction contained 6 bases not matched to a gene. Per the germline V gene, CDR1 is MNHNS and CDR2 is SASEGT. The CDR3: CASIPGLAGGEYF. The CDR3 coding sequence is TGTGCCAGCATCCCGGGACTAGCGGGAGGTGAGTATTTT.

This clone was counted many times. The chain links TRBV4-2 to TRBJ2-5; 10 nucleotides match TRBD2. V was clipped by 9 bases and J by 1 base; unmatched bases: 8. The germline CDR1 and CDR2 sequences are LGHNA and YNFKEQ. There are 15 residues in the CDR3. CDR3 residues: CASRIAGGSQETQYF. The CDR3 DNA sequence: TGTGCCAGTCGAATAGCGGGGGGCTCCCAAGAGACCCAGTACTTC.

This clone was found many times. The V call is TRBV20-1, the J call TRBJ2-1; TRBD2 might be the D (6 bases). The length of the CDR3 is 15 residues. Trimming pared 8 bases from V and 2 bases from J, leaving 19 bases between. Germline V CDR1 and CDR2: DFQATT, SNEGSKA (reference sequence). The DNA for the CDR3 is TGCAGTTCCCTTTCGGGGGATTCTCCCTACAATGAGCAGTTCTTC. It codes for CSSLSGDSPYNEQFF.

The chain carries TRBV20-1 and TRBJ1-5, with D tentatively TRBD1 (5 bases). V shed 0 bases and J shed 2 bases, with 17 bases lying between them. Per germline, CDR1 DFQATT and CDR2 SNEGSKA (reference sequence). The CDR3 has 17 amino acids. The CDR3 protein is CSARDASGRWCNQPQHF. The CDR3 nucleotides are TGCAGTGCTAGAGATGCTTCAGGGCGGTGGTGCAATCAGCCCCAGCATTTT.

This clone showed up just a few times. Just one base apart from a much larger clone, this may be a read error. V and J are TRBV20-1 and TRBJ1-2; perhaps TRBD1 as D (5 bases). CDR1 and CDR2 (germline): DFQATT, SNEGSKA (reference sequence). Between the trimmed V and J ends, which lost 7 bases and 5 bases, there was a span of 17 bases. This CDR3 comprises 13 residues. The chain's CDR3 is CSVDSGHWYGYTF. The DNA of the CDR3 is TGCAGTGTGGATAGCGGACATTGGTATGGCTACACCTTC.